This T cell receptor beta chain was observed in a study of OX40 agonist ivuxolimab in advanced cancers. Assay: immunoSEQ multiplex PCR; the TCRdb copy retains only in-frame clones and omits some. The table includes over 15,000 clones, 75% to 90% detected once. The CDR3 is 14 residues long. V was pared by 0 bases and J by 8 bases, with 1 base of the junction left unmatched. CDR1 and CDR2 (germline): LGHNA, YNFKEQ. The origin of this receptor is an adult with an advanced solid tumor such as melanoma, head and neck, liver or kidney cancer. The chain is built from TRBV4-2 and TRBJ2-1, with TRBD2 identical over 10 bases. Sequencing was performed on CD4+ or CD8+ T cells sorted from blood, taken in a trial of the OX40 agonist ivuxolimab. CDR3: CASSQELAGDEQFF. The DNA of the CDR3 is TGTGCCAGCAGCCAAGAGCTAGCGGGAGATGAGCAGTTCTTC.